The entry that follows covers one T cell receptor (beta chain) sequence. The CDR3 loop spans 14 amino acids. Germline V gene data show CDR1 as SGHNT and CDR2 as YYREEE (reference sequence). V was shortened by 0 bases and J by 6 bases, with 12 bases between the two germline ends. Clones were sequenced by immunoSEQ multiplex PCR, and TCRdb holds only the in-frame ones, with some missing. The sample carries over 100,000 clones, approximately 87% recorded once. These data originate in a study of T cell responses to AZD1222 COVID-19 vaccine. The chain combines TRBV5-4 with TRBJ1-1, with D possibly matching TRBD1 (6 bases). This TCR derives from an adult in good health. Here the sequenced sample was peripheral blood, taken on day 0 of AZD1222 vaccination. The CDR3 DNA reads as TGTGCCAGCAGCTTGGTTCAGGGGATGGCTGAAGCTTTCTTT. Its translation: CASSLVQGMAEAFF.